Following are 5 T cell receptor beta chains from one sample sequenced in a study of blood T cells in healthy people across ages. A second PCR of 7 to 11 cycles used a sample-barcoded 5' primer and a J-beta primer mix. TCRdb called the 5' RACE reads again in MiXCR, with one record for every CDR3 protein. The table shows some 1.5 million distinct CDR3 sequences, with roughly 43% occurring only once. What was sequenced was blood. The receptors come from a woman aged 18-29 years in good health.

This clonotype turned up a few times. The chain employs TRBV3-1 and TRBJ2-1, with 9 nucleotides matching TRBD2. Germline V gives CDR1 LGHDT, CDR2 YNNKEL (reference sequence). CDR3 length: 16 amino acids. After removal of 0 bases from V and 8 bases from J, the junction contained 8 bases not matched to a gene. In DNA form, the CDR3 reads TGTGCCAGCAGCCAAGAAAAACTAGCGGGTTTGGATGAGCAGTTCTTC. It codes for CASSQEKLAGLDEQFF.

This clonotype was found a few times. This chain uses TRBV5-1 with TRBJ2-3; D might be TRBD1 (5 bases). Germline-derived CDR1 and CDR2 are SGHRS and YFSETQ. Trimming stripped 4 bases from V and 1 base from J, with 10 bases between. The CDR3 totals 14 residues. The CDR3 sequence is CASSPEQGTDTQYF. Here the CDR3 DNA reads TGCGCCAGCAGCCCGGAACAGGGCACAGATACGCAGTATTTT.

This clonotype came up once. CDR3 region: CASSQGQLAEKLFF. As DNA, the CDR3 is TGTGCCAGCAGCCAAGGGCAACTAGCTGAAAAACTGTTTTTT. The rearrangement links TRBV4-2 to TRBJ1-4; D call uncertain. In germline, CDR1 is LGHNA, CDR2 YNFKEQ. V lost 1 base to trimming and J lost 7 bases, with 10 bases between them. CDR3 length: 14 residues.

CDR3 residues: CASSLLIQETQYF. CDR3 nucleotides: TGTGCCAGCAGCCTACTAATCCAAGAGACCCAGTACTTC. The V and J genes are TRBV7-8 and TRBJ2-5; D is unresolved. The V end was cut by 5 bases, the J end by 1 base, with 8 bases between. There are 13 residues in the CDR3. In germline, CDR1 is SGHVS, CDR2 FQNEAQ.

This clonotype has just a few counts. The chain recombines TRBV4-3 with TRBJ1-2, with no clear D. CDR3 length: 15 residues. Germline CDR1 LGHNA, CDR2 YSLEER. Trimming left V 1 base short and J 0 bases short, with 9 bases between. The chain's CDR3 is CASSQGRQANYGYTF. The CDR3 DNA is TGCGCCAGCAGCCAAGGCAGGCAAGCTAACTATGGCTACACCTTC.